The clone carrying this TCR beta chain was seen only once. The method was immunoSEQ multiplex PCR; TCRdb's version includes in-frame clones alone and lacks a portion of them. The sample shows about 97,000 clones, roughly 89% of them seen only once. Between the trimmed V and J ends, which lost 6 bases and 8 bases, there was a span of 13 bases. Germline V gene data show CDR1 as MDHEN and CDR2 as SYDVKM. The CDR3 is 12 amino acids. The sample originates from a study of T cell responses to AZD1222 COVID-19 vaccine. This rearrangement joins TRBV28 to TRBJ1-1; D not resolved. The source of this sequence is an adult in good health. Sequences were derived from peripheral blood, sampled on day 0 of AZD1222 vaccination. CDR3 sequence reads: CASRQTESEAFF. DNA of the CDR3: TGTGCCAGCAGACAAACAGAGTCAGAAGCTTTCTTT.